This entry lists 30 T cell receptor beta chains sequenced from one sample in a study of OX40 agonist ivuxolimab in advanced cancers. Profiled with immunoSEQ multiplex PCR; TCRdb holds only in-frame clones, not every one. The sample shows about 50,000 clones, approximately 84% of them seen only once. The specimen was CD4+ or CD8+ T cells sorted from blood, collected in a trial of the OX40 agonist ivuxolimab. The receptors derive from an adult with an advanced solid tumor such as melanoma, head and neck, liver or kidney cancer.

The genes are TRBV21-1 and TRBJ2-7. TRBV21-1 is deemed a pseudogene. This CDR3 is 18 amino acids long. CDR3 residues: CASSKVRTRKGQPDEQYF. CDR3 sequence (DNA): TGTGCCAGCAGCAAAGTCAGGACGAGGAAGGGCCAACCCGACGAGCAGTACTTC.

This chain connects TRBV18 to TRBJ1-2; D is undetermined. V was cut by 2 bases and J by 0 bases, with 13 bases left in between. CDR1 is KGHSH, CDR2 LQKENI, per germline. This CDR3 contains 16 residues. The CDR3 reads CASSPVGWVSNYGYTF. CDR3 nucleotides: TGTGCCAGCTCACCAGTCGGCTGGGTTTCTAACTATGGCTACACCTTC.

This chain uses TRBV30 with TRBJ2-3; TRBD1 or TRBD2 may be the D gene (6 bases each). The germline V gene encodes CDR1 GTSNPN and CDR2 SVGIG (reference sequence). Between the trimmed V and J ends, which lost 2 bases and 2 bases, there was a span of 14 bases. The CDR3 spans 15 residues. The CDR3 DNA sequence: TGTGCCTGGAGTCTCGGGGGCTGGAACACAGATACGCAGTATTTT. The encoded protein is CAWSLGGWNTDTQYF.

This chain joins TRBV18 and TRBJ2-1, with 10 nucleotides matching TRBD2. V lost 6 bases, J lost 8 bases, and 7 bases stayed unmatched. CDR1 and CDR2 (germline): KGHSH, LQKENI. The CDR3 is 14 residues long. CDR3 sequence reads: CASSPGAGGDEQFF. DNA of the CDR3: TGTGCCAGCTCCCCAGGAGCGGGAGGGGATGAGCAGTTCTTC.

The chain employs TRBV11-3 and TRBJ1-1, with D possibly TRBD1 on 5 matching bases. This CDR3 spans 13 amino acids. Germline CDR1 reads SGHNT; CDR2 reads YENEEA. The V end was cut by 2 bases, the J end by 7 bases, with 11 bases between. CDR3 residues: CASSLTGQGEAFF. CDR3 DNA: TGTGCCAGCAGCTTAACGGGGCAGGGTGAAGCTTTCTTT.

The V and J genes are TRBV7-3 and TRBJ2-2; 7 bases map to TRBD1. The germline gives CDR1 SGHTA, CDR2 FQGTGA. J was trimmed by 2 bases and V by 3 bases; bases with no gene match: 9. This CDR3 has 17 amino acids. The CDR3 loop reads CASSFERTGANTGELFF. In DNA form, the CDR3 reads TGTGCCAGCAGCTTTGAGCGGACAGGAGCCAACACCGGGGAGCTGTTTTTT.

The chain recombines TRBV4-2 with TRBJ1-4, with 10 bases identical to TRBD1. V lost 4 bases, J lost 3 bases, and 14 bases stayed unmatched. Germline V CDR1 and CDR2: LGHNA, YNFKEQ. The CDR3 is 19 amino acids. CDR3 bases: TGTGCCAGCAGCCCGGGTCACCGACAGGGGGCTTTGGCTAATGAAAAACTGTTTTTT. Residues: CASSPGHRQGALANEKLFF.

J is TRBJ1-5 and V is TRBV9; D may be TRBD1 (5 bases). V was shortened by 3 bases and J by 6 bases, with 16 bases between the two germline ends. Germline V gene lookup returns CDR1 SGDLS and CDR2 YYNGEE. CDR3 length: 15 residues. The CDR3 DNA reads TGTGCCAGCAGCGCCTCAGCGCAGGGAGGTCAGCCCCAGCATTTT. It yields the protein CASSASAQGGQPQHF.

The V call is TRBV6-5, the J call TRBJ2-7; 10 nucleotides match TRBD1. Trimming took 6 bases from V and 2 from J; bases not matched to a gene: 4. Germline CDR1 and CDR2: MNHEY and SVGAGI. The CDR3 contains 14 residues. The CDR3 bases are TGTGCCAGCAGACCGGGACAGGGGACCTACGAGCAGTACTTC. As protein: CASRPGQGTYEQYF.

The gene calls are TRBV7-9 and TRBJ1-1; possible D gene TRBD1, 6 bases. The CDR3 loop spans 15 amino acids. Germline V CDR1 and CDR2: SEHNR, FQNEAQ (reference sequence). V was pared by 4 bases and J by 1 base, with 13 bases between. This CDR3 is CASSSRTVGNTEAFF. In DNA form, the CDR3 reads TGTGCCAGCAGCTCCCGGACAGTGGGGAACACTGAAGCTTTCTTT.

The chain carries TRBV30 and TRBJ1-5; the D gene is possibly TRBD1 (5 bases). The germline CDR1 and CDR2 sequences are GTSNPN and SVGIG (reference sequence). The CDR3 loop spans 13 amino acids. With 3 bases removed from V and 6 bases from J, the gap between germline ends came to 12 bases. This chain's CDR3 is CAWSGGNAQPQHF. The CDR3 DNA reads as TGTGCCTGGAGCGGGGGGAATGCTCAGCCCCAGCATTTT.

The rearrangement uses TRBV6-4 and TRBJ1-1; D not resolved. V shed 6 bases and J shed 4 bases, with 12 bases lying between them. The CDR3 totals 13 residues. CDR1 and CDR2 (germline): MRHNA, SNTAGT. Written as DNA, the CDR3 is TGTGCCAGCAGCCAGGCCCGGGGCACTGAAGCTTTCTTT. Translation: CASSQARGTEAFF.

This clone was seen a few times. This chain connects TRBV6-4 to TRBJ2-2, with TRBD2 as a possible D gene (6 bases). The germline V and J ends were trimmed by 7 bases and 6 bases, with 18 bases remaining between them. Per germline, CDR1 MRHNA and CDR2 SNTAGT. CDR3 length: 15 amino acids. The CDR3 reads CASTQQAGSAGELFF. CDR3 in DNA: TGTGCCAGCACTCAGCAGGCGGGAAGCGCCGGGGAGCTGTTTTTT.

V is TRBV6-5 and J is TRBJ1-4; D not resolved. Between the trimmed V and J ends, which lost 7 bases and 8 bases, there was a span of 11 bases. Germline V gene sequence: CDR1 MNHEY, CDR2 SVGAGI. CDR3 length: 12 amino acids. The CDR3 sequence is CASMGIGEKLFF. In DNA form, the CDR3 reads TGTGCCAGCATGGGTATAGGGGAAAAACTGTTTTTT.

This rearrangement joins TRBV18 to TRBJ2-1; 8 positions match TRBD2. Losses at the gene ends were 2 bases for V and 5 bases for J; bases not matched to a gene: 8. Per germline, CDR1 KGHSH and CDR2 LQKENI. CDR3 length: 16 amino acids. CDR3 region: CASSPYRLAGDNEQFF. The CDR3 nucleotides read TGTGCCAGCTCACCATATCGGCTAGCGGGCGACAATGAGCAGTTCTTC.

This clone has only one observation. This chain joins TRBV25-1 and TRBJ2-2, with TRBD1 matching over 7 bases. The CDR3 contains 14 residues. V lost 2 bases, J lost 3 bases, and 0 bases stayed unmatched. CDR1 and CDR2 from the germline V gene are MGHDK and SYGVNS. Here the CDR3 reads CASSEGQDTGELFF. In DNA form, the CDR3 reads TGTGCCAGCAGTGAAGGACAGGACACCGGGGAGCTGTTTTTT.

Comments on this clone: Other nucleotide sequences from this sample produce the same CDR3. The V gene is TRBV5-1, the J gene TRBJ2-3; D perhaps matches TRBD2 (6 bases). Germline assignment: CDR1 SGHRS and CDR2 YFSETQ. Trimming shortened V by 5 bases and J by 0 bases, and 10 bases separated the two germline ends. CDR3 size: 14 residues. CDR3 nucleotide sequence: TGCGCCAGCAGACCCAGCGGGAGCACAGATACGCAGTATTTT. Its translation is CASRPSGSTDTQYF.

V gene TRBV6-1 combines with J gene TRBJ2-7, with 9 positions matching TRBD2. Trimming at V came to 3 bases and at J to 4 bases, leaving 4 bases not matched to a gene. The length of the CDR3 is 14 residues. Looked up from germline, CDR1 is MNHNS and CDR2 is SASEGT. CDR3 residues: CASSDLAGRYEQYF. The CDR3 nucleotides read TGTGCCAGCAGTGACCTAGCGGGGAGGTACGAGCAGTACTTC.

The CDR3 DNA reads as TGTGCCAGCAGTTACCGCGGAGACACCGGGGAGCTGTTTTTT. Its protein product is CASSYRGDTGELFF. This chain links TRBV6-5 with TRBJ2-2; D is unresolved. Per the germline V gene, CDR1 is MNHEY and CDR2 is SVGAGI. This CDR3 has 14 amino acids. Between the trimmed V and J ends, which lost 2 bases and 3 bases, there was a span of 7 bases.

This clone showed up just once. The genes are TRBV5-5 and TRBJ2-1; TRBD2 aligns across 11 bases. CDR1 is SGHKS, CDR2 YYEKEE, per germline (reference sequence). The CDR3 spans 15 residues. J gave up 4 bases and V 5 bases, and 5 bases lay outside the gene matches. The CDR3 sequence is CASRPTSGIYNEQFF. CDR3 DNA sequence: TGTGCCAGCAGGCCGACTAGCGGGATTTACAATGAGCAGTTCTTC.

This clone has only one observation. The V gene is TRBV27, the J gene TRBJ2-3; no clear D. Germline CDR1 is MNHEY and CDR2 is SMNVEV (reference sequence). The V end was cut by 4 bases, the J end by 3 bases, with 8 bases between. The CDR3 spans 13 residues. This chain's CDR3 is CASSSRPTDTQYF. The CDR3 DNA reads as TGTGCCAGCAGTTCTCGACCTACAGATACGCAGTATTTT.

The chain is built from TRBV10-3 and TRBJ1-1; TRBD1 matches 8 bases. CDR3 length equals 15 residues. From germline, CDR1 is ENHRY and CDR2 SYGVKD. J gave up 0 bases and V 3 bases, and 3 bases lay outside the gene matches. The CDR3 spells CAISDGQGMNTEAFF. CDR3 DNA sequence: TGTGCCATCAGTGATGGACAGGGAATGAACACTGAAGCTTTCTTT.

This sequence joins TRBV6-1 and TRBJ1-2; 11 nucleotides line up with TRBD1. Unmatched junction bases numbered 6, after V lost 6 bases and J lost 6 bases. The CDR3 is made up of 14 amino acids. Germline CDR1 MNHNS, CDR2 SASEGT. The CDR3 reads CASSLDRGRDGYTF. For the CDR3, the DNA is TGTGCCAGCAGCTTGGACAGGGGGCGCGATGGCTACACCTTC.

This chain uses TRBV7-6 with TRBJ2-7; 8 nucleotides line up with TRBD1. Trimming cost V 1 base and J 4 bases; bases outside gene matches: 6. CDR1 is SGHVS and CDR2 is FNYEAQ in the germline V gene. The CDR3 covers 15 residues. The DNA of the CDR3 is TGTGCCAGCAGCTTAGGGGGCCAGGGGGCTTACGAGCAGTACTTC. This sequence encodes CASSLGGQGAYEQYF.

The CDR3 sequence is CASSLYGDTQYF. The CDR3 DNA sequence: TGTGCCAGCAGCTTATATGGAGATACGCAGTATTTT. The chain carries TRBV5-4 and TRBJ2-3; unclear D gene. The V gene lost 2 bases and the J gene lost 5 bases, with 6 bases spanning the gap. The CDR3 loop spans 12 amino acids. Germline CDR1 is SGHNT and CDR2 is YYREEE (reference sequence).

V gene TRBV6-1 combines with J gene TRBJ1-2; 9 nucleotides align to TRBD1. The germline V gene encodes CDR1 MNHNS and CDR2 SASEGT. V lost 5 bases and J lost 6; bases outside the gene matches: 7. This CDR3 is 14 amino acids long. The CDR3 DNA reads TGTGCCAGCAGTTTGGGGACAGGGTTGGATGGCTACACCTTC. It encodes CASSLGTGLDGYTF.

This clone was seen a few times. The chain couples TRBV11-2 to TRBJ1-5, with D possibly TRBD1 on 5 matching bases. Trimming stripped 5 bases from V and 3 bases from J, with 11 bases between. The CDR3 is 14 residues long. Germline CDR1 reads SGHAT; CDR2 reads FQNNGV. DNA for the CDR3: TGTGCCAGCAGCCAGGGACTGTCCAATCAGCCCCAGCATTTT. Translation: CASSQGLSNQPQHF.

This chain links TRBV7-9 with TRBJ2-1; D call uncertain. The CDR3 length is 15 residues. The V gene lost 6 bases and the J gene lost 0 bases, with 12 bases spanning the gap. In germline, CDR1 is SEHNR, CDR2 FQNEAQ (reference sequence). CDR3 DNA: TGTGCCAGCAGTTCCGCCCGGAGCTCCTACAATGAGCAGTTCTTC. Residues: CASSSARSSYNEQFF.

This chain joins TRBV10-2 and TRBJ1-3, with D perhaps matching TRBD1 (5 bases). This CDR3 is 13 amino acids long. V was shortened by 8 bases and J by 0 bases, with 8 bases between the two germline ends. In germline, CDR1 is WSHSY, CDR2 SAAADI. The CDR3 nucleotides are TGCGCCAGCTCAACAGGCTCTGGAAACACCATATATTTT. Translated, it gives CASSTGSGNTIYF.

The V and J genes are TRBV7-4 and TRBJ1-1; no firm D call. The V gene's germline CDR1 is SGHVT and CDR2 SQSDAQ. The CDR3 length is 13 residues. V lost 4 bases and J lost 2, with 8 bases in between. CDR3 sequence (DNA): TGTGCCAGCAGCTGCGCTGCAAACACTGAAGCTTTCTTT. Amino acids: CASSCAANTEAFF.